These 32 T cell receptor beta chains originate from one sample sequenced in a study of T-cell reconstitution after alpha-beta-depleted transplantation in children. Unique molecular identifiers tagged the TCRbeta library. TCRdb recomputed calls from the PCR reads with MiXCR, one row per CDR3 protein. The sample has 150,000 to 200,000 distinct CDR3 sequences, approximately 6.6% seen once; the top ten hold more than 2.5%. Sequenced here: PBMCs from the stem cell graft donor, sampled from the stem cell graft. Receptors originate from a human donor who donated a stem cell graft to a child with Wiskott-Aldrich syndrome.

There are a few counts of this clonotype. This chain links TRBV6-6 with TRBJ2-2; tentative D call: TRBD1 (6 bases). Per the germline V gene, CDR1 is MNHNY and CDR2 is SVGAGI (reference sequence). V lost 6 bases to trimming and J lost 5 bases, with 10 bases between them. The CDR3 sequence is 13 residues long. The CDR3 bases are TGTGCCAGCAGGGAACAGGGAACCGGGGAGCTGTTTTTT. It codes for CASREQGTGELFF.

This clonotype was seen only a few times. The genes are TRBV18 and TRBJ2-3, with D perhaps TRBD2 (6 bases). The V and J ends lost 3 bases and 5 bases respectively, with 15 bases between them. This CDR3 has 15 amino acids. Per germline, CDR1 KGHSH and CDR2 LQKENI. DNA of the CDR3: TGTGCCAGCTCACCCGGGGCGGGGTTCGGAGATACGCAGTATTTT. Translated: CASSPGAGFGDTQYF.

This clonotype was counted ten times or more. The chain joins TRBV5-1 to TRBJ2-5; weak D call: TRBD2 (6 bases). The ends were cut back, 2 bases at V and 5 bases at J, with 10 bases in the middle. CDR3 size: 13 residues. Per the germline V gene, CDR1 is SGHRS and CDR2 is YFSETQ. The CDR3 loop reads CASSFLGGETQYF. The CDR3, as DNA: TGCGCCAGCAGCTTTCTTGGAGGGGAGACCCAGTACTTC.

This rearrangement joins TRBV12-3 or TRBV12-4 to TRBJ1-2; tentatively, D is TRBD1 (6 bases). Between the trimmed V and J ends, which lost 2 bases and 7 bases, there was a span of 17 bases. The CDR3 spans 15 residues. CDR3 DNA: TGTGCCAGCAGTTTAACGGTGGGGGCCTTTGGTGGCTACACCTTC. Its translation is CASSLTVGAFGGYTF.

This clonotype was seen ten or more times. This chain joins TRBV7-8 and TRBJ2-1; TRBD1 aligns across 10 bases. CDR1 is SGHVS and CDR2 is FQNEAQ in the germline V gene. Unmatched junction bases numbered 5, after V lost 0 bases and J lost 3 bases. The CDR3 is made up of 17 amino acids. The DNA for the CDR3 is TGTGCCAGCAGCTTAGCAGGGGGACAGGGGCACTACAATGAGCAGTTCTTC. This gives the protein CASSLAGGQGHYNEQFF.

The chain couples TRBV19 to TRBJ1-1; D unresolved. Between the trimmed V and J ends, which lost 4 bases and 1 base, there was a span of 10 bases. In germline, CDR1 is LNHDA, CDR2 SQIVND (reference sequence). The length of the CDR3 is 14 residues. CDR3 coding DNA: TGTGCCAGTAGTACGTCCTCGGGGAACACTGAAGCTTTCTTT. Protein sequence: CASSTSSGNTEAFF.

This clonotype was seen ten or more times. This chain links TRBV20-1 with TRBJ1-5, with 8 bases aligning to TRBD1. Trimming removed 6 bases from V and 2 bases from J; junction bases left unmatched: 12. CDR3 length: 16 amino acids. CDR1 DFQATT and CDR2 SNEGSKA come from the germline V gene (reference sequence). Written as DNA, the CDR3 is TGCAGTGCCCTATCGATCGGACAGGGCGGCAATCAGCCCCAGCATTTT. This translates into CSALSIGQGGNQPQHF.

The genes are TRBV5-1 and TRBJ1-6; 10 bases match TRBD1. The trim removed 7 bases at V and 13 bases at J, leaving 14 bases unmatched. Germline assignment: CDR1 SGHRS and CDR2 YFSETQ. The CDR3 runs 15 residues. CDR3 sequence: CASCGTGTGVDPLHF. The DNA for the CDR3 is TGCGCCAGCTGCGGGACCGGGACAGGGGTCGACCCCCTCCACTTT. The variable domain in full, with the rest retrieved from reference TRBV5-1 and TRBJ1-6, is KAGVTQTPRYLIKTRGQQVTLSCSPISGHRSVSWYQQTPGQGLQFLFEYFSETQRNKGNFPGRFSGRQFSNSRSEMNVSTLELGDSALYLCASCGTGTGVDPLHFGNGTRLTVT.

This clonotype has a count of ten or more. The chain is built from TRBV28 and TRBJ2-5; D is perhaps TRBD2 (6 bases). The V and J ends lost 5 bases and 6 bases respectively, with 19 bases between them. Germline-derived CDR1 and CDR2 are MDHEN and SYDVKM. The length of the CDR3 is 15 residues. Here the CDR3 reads CASSPGGITIQTQYF. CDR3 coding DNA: TGTGCCAGCAGTCCCGGGGGTATAACGATCCAGACCCAGTACTTC.

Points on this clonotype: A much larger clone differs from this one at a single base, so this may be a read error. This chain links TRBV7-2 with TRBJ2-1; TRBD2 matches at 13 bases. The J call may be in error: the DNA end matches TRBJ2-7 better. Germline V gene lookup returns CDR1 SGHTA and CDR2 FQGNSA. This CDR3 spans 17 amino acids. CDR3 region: CASSLSGLAGAYNEQYF. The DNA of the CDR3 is TGTGCCAGCAGCTTATCAGGACTAGCGGGAGCTTACAATGAGCAGTACTTC.

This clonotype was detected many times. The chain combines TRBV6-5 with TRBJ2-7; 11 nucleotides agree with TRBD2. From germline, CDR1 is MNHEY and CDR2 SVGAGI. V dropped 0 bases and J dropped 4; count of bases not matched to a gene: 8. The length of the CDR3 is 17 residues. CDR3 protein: CASSYSASGGRGYEQYF. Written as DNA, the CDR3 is TGTGCCAGCAGTTACTCTGCTAGCGGGGGGAGAGGGTACGAGCAGTACTTC.

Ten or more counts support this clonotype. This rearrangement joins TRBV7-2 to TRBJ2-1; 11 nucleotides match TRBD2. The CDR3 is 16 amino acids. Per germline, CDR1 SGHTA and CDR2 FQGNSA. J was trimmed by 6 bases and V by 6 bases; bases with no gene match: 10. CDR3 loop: CASRETSGSRRNEQFF. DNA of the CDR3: TGTGCCAGCAGAGAAACTAGCGGGAGTCGGCGCAATGAGCAGTTCTTC.

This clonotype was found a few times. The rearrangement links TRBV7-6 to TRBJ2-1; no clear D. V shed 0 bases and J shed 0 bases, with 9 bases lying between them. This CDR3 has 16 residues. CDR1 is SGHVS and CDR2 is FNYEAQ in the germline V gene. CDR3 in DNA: TGTGCCAGCAGCTTAGCTGCGGCAAGCTCCTACAATGAGCAGTTCTTC. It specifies CASSLAAASSYNEQFF.

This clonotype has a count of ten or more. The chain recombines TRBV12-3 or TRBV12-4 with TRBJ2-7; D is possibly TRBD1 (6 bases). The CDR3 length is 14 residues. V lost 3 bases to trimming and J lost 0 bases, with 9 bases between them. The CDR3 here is CASSFGQSSYEQYF. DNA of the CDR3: TGTGCCAGCAGTTTCGGACAGTCCTCCTACGAGCAGTACTTC.

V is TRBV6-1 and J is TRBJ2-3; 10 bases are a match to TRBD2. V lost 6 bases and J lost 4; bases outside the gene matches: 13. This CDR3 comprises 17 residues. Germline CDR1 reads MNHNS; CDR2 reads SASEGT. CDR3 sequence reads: CASSRWSGRAGPDTQYF. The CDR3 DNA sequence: TGTGCCAGCAGCCGGTGGAGCGGGAGGGCCGGCCCAGATACGCAGTATTTT.

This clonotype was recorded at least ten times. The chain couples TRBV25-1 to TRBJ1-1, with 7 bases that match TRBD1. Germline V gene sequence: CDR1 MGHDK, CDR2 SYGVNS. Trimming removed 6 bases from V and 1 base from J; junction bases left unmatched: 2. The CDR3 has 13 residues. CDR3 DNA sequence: TGTGCCAGCAGAGGACAGGAGAACACTGAAGCTTTCTTT. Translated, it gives CASRGQENTEAFF.

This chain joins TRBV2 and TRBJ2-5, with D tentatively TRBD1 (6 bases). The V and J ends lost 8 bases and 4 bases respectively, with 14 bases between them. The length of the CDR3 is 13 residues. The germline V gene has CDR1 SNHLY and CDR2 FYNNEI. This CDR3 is CASVAGRGETQYF. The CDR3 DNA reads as TGTGCCAGCGTTGCCGGCAGGGGAGAGACCCAGTACTTC. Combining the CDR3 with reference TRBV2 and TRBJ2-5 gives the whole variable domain EPEVTQTPSHQVTQMGQEVILRCVPISNHLYFYWYRQILGQKVEFLVSFYNNEISEKSEIFDDQFSVERPDGSNFTLKIRSTKLEDSAMYFCASVAGRGETQYFGPGTRLLVL.

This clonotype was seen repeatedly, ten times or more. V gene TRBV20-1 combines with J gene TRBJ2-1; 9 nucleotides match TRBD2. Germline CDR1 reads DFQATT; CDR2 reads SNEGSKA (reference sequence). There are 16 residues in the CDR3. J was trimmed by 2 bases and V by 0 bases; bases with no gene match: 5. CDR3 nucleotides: TGCAGTGCTAGAGATGGGGCGGGAGGGACCTACAATGAGCAGTTCTTC. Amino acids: CSARDGAGGTYNEQFF.

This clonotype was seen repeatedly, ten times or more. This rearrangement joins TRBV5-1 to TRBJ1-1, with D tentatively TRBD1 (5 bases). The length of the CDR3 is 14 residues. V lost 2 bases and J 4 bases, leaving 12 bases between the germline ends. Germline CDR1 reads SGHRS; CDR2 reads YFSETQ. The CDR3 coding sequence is TGCGCCAGCAGCTTCCAGGGTTCGGGCACTGAAGCTTTCTTT. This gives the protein CASSFQGSGTEAFF. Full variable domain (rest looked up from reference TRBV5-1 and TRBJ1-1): KAGVTQTPRYLIKTRGQQVTLSCSPISGHRSVSWYQQTPGQGLQFLFEYFSETQRNKGNFPGRFSGRQFSNSRSEMNVSTLELGDSALYLCASSFQGSGTEAFFGQGTRLTVV.

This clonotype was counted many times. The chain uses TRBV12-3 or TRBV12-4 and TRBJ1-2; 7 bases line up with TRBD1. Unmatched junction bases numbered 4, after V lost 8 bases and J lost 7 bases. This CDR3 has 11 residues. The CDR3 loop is CASLTGFGYTF. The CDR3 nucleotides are TGTGCCAGCTTGACAGGGTTTGGCTACACCTTC.

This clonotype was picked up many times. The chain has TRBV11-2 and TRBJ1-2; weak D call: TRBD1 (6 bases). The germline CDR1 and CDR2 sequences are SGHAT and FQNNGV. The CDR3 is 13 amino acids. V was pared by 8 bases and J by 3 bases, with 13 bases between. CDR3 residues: CASLGQGHYGYTF. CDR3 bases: TGTGCCAGCCTCGGGCAGGGGCACTATGGCTACACCTTC.

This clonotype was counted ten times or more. CDR3 nucleotides: TGCAGCGTTGGAGGGTGGAGGGAGTCCACTGAAGCTTTCTTT. Translated, it gives CSVGGWRESTEAFF. The V gene is TRBV29-1, the J gene TRBJ1-1; no clear D. Trimming pared 4 bases from V and 4 bases from J, leaving 16 bases between. Germline values: CDR1 SQVTM, CDR2 ANQGSEA. This CDR3 contains 14 residues. The full variable domain, completed using reference TRBV29-1 and TRBJ1-1, is SAVISQKPSRDICQRGTSLTIQCQVDSQVTMMFWYRQQPGQSLTLIATANQGSEATYESGFVIDKFPISRPNLTFSTLTVSNMSPEDSSIYLCSVGGWRESTEAFFGQGTRLTVV.

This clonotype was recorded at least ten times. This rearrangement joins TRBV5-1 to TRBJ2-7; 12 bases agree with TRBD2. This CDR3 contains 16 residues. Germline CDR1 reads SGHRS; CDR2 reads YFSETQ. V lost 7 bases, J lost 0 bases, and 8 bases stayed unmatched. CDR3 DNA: TGCGCCAGCTCGACCCAGGGACTAGCGGGCTCCTACGAGCAGTACTTC. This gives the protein CASSTQGLAGSYEQYF.

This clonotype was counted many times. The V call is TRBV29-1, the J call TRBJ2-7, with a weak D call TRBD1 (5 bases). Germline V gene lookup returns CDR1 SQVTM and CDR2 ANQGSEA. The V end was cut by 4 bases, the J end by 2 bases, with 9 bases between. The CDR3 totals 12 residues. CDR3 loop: CSVGQGTYEQYF. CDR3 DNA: TGCAGCGTTGGGCAGGGAACCTACGAGCAGTACTTC.

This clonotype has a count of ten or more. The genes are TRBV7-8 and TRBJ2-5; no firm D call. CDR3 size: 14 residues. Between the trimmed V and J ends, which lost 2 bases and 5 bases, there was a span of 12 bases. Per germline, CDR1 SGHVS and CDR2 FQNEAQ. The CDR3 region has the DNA TGTGCCAGCAGCTTAAGGGCGTCCCGGGAGACCCAGTACTTC. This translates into CASSLRASRETQYF.

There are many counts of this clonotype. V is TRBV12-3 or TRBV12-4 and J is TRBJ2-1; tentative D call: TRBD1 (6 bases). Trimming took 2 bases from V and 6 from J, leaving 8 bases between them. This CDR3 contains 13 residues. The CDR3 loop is CASSLTGFNEQFF. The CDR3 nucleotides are TGTGCCAGCAGTTTAACAGGGTTCAATGAGCAGTTCTTC.

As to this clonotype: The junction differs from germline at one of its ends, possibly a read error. This CDR3 reads CASRLADTSYNEQFF. The CDR3, as DNA: TGTGCCAGCAGGCTAGCGGACACCTCCTACAATGAACAGTTCTTC. The chain is built from TRBV3-1 and TRBJ2-1; 7 nucleotides line up with TRBD2. Germline V gene lookup returns CDR1 LGHDT and CDR2 YNNKEL (reference sequence). This CDR3 comprises 15 residues.

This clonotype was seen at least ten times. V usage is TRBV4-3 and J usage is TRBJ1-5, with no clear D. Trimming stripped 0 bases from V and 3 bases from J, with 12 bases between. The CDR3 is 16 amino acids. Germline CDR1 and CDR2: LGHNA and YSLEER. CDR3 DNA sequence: TGCGCCAGCAGCCAAGAGTTTACGGGCACCAATCAGCCCCAGCATTTT. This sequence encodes CASSQEFTGTNQPQHF.

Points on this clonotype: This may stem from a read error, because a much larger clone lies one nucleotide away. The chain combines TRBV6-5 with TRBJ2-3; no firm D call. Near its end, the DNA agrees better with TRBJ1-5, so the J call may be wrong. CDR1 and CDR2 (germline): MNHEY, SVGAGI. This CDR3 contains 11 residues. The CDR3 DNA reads TGTGCCAGCGGAAACTGGGGTGCGCAGCATTTT. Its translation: CASGNWGAQHF.

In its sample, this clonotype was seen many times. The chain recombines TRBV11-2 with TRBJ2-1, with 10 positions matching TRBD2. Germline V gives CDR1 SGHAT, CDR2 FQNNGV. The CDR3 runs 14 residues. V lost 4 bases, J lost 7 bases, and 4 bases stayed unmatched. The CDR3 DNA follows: TGTGCCAGCAGCTCGCAGGGACTAGCGAATGAGCAGTTCTTC. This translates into CASSSQGLANEQFF.

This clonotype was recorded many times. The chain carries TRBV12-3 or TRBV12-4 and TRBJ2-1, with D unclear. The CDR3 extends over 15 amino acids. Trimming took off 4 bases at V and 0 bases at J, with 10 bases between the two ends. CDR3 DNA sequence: TGTGCCAGCAGTTCGGGTCTCAGCTCCTACAATGAGCAGTTCTTC. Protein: CASSSGLSSYNEQFF.

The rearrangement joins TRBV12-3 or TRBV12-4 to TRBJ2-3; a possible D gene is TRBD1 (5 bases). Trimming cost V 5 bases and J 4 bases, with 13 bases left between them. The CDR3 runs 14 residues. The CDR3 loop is CASSTSRGPDTQYF. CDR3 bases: TGTGCCAGCAGTACCTCAAGGGGTCCAGATACGCAGTATTTT.